These T cell receptor beta chains were read from a single sample in a study of blood T cell repertoires in COVID-19. The method was immunoSEQ multiplex PCR; TCRdb's version includes in-frame clones alone and lacks a portion of them. This table has 55,000 to 80,000 clones, approximately 92% appearing once. Sequenced sample: peripheral blood. The receptors derive from a man aged 80 or over with acute or convalescent COVID-19. Both conserved end residues are part of each CDR3. The order of the fields is D gene, clone size, J gene, V gene, CDR3 DNA, CDR3 protein. D genes are given only for firm matches. Size tells how often a clone was seen (once, few, many) or the class of an expanded clone, and some rows leave it out.

>TRBD1|.|TRBJ1-3|TRBV19
TGTGCCAGTACCGACAGGGTACGAAGAAACACCATATATTTT
CASTDRVRRNTIYF
>TRBD2|once|TRBJ2-3|TRBV10-1
TGCGCCAGCAGTGAGTACCGGACTAGCGAAGGGACGCAGTATTTT
CASSEYRTSEGTQYF
>.|.|TRBJ2-3|TRBV19
TGTGCCAGTAGGGGTCGAGGGTTTGGGACAGATACGCAGTATTTT
CASRGRGFGTDTQYF
>.|.|TRBJ1-1|TRBV19
TGTGCCAGTAGTCTCCGATCGGGGAACACTGAAGCTTTCTTT
CASSLRSGNTEAFF
>TRBD1|once|TRBJ1-3|TRBV5-1
TGCGCCAGCAGCTCGAACCCGGGACAGGGGGGAAACACCATATATTTT
CASSSNPGQGGNTIYF
>.|.|TRBJ2-7|TRBV30
TGTGCCTGGAGTGTACGAACGAGCGAGCAGTACTTC
CAWSVRTSEQYF
>.|.|TRBJ2-1|TRBV10-3
TGTGCCATCAGGACTACCCCCTCTGACGTGGGCTCCTACAATGAGCAGTTCTTC
CAIRTTPSDVGSYNEQFF
>.|.|TRBJ2-5|TRBV6-5
TGTGCCAGCAGTCGCCTAGTAGAGACCCAGTACTTC
CASSRLVETQYF
>TRBD1|.|TRBJ1-6|TRBV5-1
TGCGCCAGCAGCTTGGGACAGGGGGATTCACCCCTCCACTTT
CASSLGQGDSPLHF
>.|.|TRBJ1-1|TRBV6-5
TGTGCCGTCCACGGACAGCCACCGGGAACTGAAGCTTTCTTT
CAVHGQPPGTEAFF
>.|.|TRBJ2-1|TRBV19
TGTGCCAGTGGGACTTTGGGGGGTACCAACAATGAGCAGTTCTTC
CASGTLGGTNNEQFF
>.|.|TRBJ1-1|TRBV27
TGTGCCAGCAGTTTTGGGGCTCCCGTGAACACTGAAGCTTTCTTT
CASSFGAPVNTEAFF
>TRBD1|.|TRBJ2-3|TRBV24-1
TGTGCCACCAGTGATTTGCGACAGGGGAACACAGATACGCAGTATTTT
CATSDLRQGNTDTQYF
>.|.|TRBJ1-2|TRBV4-1
TGCGCCAGCAGCCAAGAAGTCTCGGCCAGGGCCTATGGCTACACCTTC
CASSQEVSARAYGYTF
>.|.|TRBJ1-1|TRBV3-1/TRBV3-2
TGTGCCAGCAGCCAAGAAACGGACCTGCGGGGCACTGAAGCTTTCTTT
CASSQETDLRGTEAFF
>TRBD1|few|TRBJ1-2|TRBV7-9
TGTGCCAGCAGCCAGGGACAGGGGTATGGCTACACCTTC
CASSQGQGYGYTF
>TRBD2|.|TRBJ2-5|TRBV2
TGTGCCAGCAGTGAAGCACCAGCGGGAGGAGGGGAGACCCAGTACTTC
CASSEAPAGGGETQYF
>TRBD1|.|TRBJ2-3|TRBV19
TGTGCCAGTAGGCGCAGGGGGTTGGGAACAGATACGCAGTATTTT
CASRRRGLGTDTQYF
>.|.|TRBJ1-3|TRBV27
TGTGCCAGCAGTTTCGGAGCGGCGACTGGAAACACCATATATTTT
CASSFGAATGNTIYF
>.|once|TRBJ2-7|TRBV7-2
TGTGCCAGCAGCCCAAGACCTACCGGAGGAGAGCAGTACTTC
CASSPRPTGGEQYF
>TRBD2|once|TRBJ2-3|TRBV25-1
TGTGCCAGCGCCGGGACTAGCGGGAGGGCCGGGGATACGCAGTATTTT
CASAGTSGRAGDTQYF
>TRBD2|few|TRBJ2-3|TRBV29-1
TGCAGCGTTGCAGGACTAGCGGGGGCAGATACGCAGTATTTT
CSVAGLAGADTQYF
>TRBD1|.|TRBJ2-7|TRBV6-5
TGTGCCAGCAGGACAGGGGGAAGCTCCTACGAGCAGTACTTC
CASRTGGSSYEQYF
>.|few|TRBJ1-2|TRBV5-1
TGCGCCAGCAGGCCGGAGAACTATGGCTACACCTTC
CASRPENYGYTF
>TRBD1|once|TRBJ2-6|TRBV24-1
TGTGCCACCAGTGATCCTACAGGGGGACCTGGGGCCAACGTCCTGACTTTC
CATSDPTGGPGANVLTF
>TRBD2|once|TRBJ2-7|TRBV30
TGTGCCTGGAGTGTGGGTCCCGCGGGAGCCACCTACGAGCAGTACTTC
CAWSVGPAGATYEQYF
>.|.|TRBJ2-3|TRBV24-1
TGTGCCACCAGTGATTTGAGGGGTGCAGGGCCCCCTAGCACAGATACGCAGTATTTT
CATSDLRGAGPPSTDTQYF
>TRBD1|few|TRBJ1-1|TRBV30
TGTGCCTGGAGTCAGCCGGGACAGGGACGGGGCACTGAAGCTTTCTTT
CAWSQPGQGRGTEAFF